This entry is about one T cell receptor (beta chain). Its antigen remains undetermined. Base qualities are not at hand, and no much larger clone is one base apart. Patients with a history of autoimmune disease or receiving systemic immunosuppression were excluded from the trial. Peripheral blood for TCR sequencing was collected from all dose cohorts at baseline, on cycle 4 day 1, and on cycle 7 day 1. The samples were taken from a phase I, first-in-human, multicenter, open-label dose-escalation trial of ivuxolimab. Adults with locally advanced or metastatic melanoma, renal cell carcinoma, hepatocellular carcinoma or head and neck squamous cell carcinoma were enrolled in the trial. Before TCR sequencing, CD4+ and CD8+ T cells were separately sorted from peripheral blood. Genomic DNA was isolated from the sorted cells so that the TCRbeta CDR3 region could be sequenced. The immunoSEQ Assay was used to sequence the TCRbeta CDR3 regions. Held by TCRdb, this immuneACCESS table contains in-frame sequences only and omits some clones. Under half of the omission traces to an unresolved V gene where checked; the cause of the rest is unknown. The sample contains around 71,000 clones, approximately 90% of them found a single time. The ten largest clones capture about 1% of the sample.

These data originate in a study of OX40 agonist ivuxolimab in advanced cancers. Background on the whole study: Ivuxolimab was an agonistic, fully human IgG2 monoclonal antibody directed against OX40 (CD134), a costimulatory receptor. Prior anti-PD-1, anti-PD-L1 or anti-CTLA-4 therapy was permitted, and less than 45% of dose-escalation patients had received checkpoint inhibitors. The paper describes the monotherapy dose-escalation part (N ≈ 52 patients) of the phase I trial of ivuxolimab. The point of sequencing TCRbeta in the periphery was to test whether ivuxolimab changed TCR sequence diversity and drove clonal T-cell expansion. Of the roughly 50 dose-escalation patients, hepatocellular carcinoma was present in approximately 20, melanoma in approximately 15, renal cell carcinoma in 9 and head and neck cancer in 9. Partial responses occurred in three dose-escalation patients: two with cutaneous melanoma and one with hepatocellular carcinoma. Intravenous ivuxolimab was administered to patients every 2 weeks at six dose levels: 0.01, 0.1, 0.3, 1.5, 3 and 10 mg/kg. The dose-escalation cohort was roughly 83% male with a mean age of around 62 years, ranging from about 23 to 85.

The CDR3 starts with the cysteine, ends with the phenylalanine, and has 15 residues. The sequence is cut down to CDR3 DNA, 45 bases in frame from base 1. From the germline V gene, CDR1 is SGDLS and CDR2 is YYNGEE. V is trimmed back by 0 bases and J by 8 bases, and the junction contains 8 bases that no gene match accounts for. Overall results and qualifications from the work: After ivuxolimab, CD8+ T cells had more expanded clones than CD4+ T cells on average. Low levels of normalized T-cell clonal expansion were also seen in some patients who did not respond. At doses of 0.1 to 3.0 mg/kg, clonal expansion of both CD4+ and CD8+ blood T cells was observed from baseline to week 6. Antigen specificity was not determined for the clonally expanded peripheral T cells. In partial responders in the 0.1-3.0 mg/kg groups, normalized peripheral clonal expansion was found to be among the lowest, especially among CD8+ T cells.

The receptor was derived from an adult with an advanced solid tumor such as melanoma, head and neck, liver or kidney cancer. The V and J segments used are TRBV9 and TRBJ2-1, with 7 bases matching TRBD2. The sequences come from CD4+ or CD8+ T cells sorted from blood, collected in a trial of the OX40 agonist ivuxolimab. The CDR3 protein is CASSVAREGNYEQFF. The DNA is as follows: TGTGCCAGCAGCGTAGCAAGGGAGGGCAACTATGAGCAGTTCTTC.